This TCR beta chain was profiled in a study of CD4 T cells in relation to SARS-CoV-2 and coronaviruses. Background on the study: No peptide or an HIV-1 Nef peptide pool served as negative control.

Study-wide results and limits: In around two thirds of donors, memory CD4+ clonotypes crossrecognized SARS-CoV-2 and at least one common cold coronavirus spike.

Unexposed donor CD4+ T cells date from about 2011-2018, before the COVID-19 pandemic. The cells were cultured for around ten days before CD4+ T cells were isolated. Unexposed-donor CD4+ T cells were probed with SARS-CoV-2 S/N and four cold-coronavirus spikes, cells permitting. Cultures held roughly 2 million PBMCs per well with about 10 IU/ml IL-2. Clones were sequenced by immunoSEQ multiplex PCR, and TCRdb holds only the in-frame ones, with some missing. Of more than 20,000 clones listed, over 65% are singletons. Per the germline V gene, CDR1 is LGHDT and CDR2 is YNNKEL (reference sequence). V lost 3 bases and J 6 bases, leaving 9 bases between the germline ends. This CDR3 has 12 residues. A remark on this clone: The antigen is unknown.

The receptor's source is a human donor in good health. Sequencing used CD4+ T cells from PBMCs, cultured in vitro. V usage is TRBV3-1 (or the pseudogene TRBV3-2) and J usage is TRBJ2-7; D gene ambiguous. CDR3 DNA sequence: TGTGCCAGCAGCCAGGTAGTATCCGAGCAGTACTTC. Encoded protein: CASSQVVSEQYF.